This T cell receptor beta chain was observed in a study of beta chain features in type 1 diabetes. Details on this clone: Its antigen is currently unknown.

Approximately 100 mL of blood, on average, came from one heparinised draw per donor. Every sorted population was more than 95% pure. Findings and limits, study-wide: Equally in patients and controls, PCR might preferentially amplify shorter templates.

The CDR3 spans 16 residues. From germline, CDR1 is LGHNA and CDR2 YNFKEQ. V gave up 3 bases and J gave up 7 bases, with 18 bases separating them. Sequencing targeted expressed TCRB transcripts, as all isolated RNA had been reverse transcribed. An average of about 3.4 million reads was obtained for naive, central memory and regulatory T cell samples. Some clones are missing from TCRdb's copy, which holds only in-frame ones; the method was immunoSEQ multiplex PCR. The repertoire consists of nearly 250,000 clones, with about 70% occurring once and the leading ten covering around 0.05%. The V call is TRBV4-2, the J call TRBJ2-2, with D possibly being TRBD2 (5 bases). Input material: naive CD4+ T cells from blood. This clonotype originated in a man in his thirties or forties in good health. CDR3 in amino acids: CASSQGDIREIGELFF. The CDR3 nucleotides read TGTGCCAGCAGCCAGGGCGATATCCGGGAAATCGGGGAGCTGTTTTTT.